These 23 T cell receptor beta chains share one sample of origin, sequenced in a study of blood T cell repertoires in COVID-19. Some clones are missing from TCRdb's copy, which holds only in-frame ones; the method was immunoSEQ multiplex PCR. The sample yields about 74,000 clones, almost 85% seen once. The sample was peripheral blood. These receptors came from a man between 70 and 80 years old with acute or convalescent COVID-19.

The V and J genes are TRBV6-5 and TRBJ1-2, with D uncertain. The CDR3 runs to 16 residues. Germline V lookup: CDR1 MNHEY, CDR2 SVGAGI. V was cut by 3 bases and J by 4 bases, with 18 bases left in between. The CDR3 reads CASSYEALRTGYGYTF. CDR3 coding DNA: TGTGCCAGCAGTTATGAGGCCCTTCGTACGGGCTATGGCTACACCTTC.

The V call is TRBV5-1, the J call TRBJ1-1; tentative D call: TRBD1 (6 bases). Deletions cut 0 bases from V and 4 bases from J, with 13 bases between. Germline CDR1 is SGHRS and CDR2 is YFSETQ. This CDR3 is 15 amino acids long. CDR3 sequence (DNA): TGCGCCAGCAGCTTGGCAGGGGTTTCGGGCACTGAAGCTTTCTTT. Residues: CASSLAGVSGTEAFF.

DNA for the CDR3: TGTGCCAGCAGCCAAGATAGGTGGCGGGGAGACCAAGAGACCCAGTACTTC. This codes for CASSQDRWRGDQETQYF. The chain recombines TRBV3-1 (or the pseudogene TRBV3-2) with TRBJ2-5; a weak D match, TRBD2 (6 bases). Looked up from germline, CDR1 is LGHDT and CDR2 is YNNKEL (reference sequence). V lost 0 bases to trimming and J lost 0 bases, with 14 bases between them. The CDR3 consists of 17 residues.

V usage is TRBV7-2 and J usage is TRBJ1-2, with D hard to call. Germline CDR1 and CDR2: SGHTA and FQGNSA. The CDR3 consists of 14 residues. V lost 5 bases and J 2 bases, leaving 12 bases between the germline ends. CDR3 sequence: CASSPLAGNYGYTF. The CDR3 nucleotides read TGTGCCAGCAGCCCCCTGGCGGGAAACTATGGCTACACCTTC.

The sample holds one count of this clone. This sequence joins TRBV19 and TRBJ2-3, with D uncertain. The CDR3 runs 11 residues. V lost 3 bases, J lost 5 bases, and 3 bases lay in between. Per germline, CDR1 LNHDA and CDR2 SQIVND (reference sequence). The CDR3 nucleotides are TGTGCCAGTAGTATTCAAGATACGCAGTATTTT. It codes for CASSIQDTQYF.

This clone occurred many times. V gene TRBV4-1 combines with J gene TRBJ2-5; 9 bases fit TRBD1. The CDR3 consists of 18 residues. Germline trimming cut 0 bases from V and 7 bases from J; bases unmatched to any gene: 15. Germline V gene data show CDR1 as MGHRA and CDR2 as YSYEKL. The CDR3 sequence is CASSQDLQRDRVYGTQYF. As DNA, the CDR3 is TGCGCCAGCAGCCAAGACCTTCAGAGGGACAGGGTTTATGGGACCCAGTACTTC.

The chain joins TRBV5-1 to TRBJ2-1, with 10 positions matching TRBD1. CDR1 and CDR2 from the germline V gene are SGHRS and YFSETQ. Trimming took 1 base from V and 7 from J; bases not matched to a gene: 8. The CDR3 is 16 amino acids. The CDR3 loop reads CASSLTRDRGGNEQFF. The CDR3 DNA reads as TGCGCCAGCAGCTTGACCAGGGACAGGGGAGGAAATGAGCAGTTCTTC.

The J gene is TRBJ2-5, the V gene TRBV28, with 7 bases matching TRBD2. The V segment lost 6 bases and the J segment 5 bases; nucleotides outside the gene matches: 15. This CDR3 comprises 16 residues. The germline CDR1 and CDR2 sequences are MDHEN and SYDVKM. The CDR3 DNA reads as TGTGCCAGCAGCTCTGGGGGTCGGGAGGAATTGGAGACCCAGTACTTC. This translates into CASSSGGREELETQYF.

The J gene is TRBJ2-5, the V gene TRBV5-1, with D tentatively TRBD1 (5 bases). This CDR3 comprises 13 residues. V was clipped by 3 bases and J by 5 bases, with 11 bases between them. Looked up from germline, CDR1 is SGHRS and CDR2 is YFSETQ. The CDR3, as DNA: TGCGCCAGCAGCTCCAGGGTTAGGGAGACCCAGTACTTC. Amino acids: CASSSRVRETQYF.

This clone was detected only a few times. The chain uses TRBV11-2 and TRBJ2-2, with 7 bases aligning to TRBD2. The J segment lost 5 bases and the V segment lost 2 bases, leaving 2 bases of the junction unmatched. CDR1 is SGHAT and CDR2 is FQNNGV in the germline V gene. CDR3 length equals 14 residues. The CDR3 coding sequence is TGTGCCAGCAGCTTACTAGCGGAGACCGGGGAGCTGTTTTTT. Its protein is CASSLLAETGELFF. Full variable domain (rest looked up from reference TRBV11-2 and TRBJ2-2): EAGVAQSPRYKIIEKRQSVAFWCNPISGHATLYWYQQILGQGPKLLIQFQNNGVVDDSQLPKDRFSAERLKGVDSTLKIQPAKLEDSAVYLCASSLLAETGELFFGEGSRLTVL.

The chain recombines TRBV5-1 with TRBJ1-5; D is undetermined. V was cut by 4 bases and J by 7 bases, with 18 bases left in between. Germline V CDR1 and CDR2: SGHRS, YFSETQ. The CDR3 is made up of 15 amino acids. For the CDR3, the DNA is TGCGCCAGCAGCCCGGACCCCGGAGGAATACAGCCCCAGCATTTT. Its protein is CASSPDPGGIQPQHF.

The chain links TRBV19 to TRBJ2-6; 7 bases are shared with TRBD1. This CDR3 region has 15 residues. Trimming removed 4 bases from V and 0 bases from J; junction bases left unmatched: 0. CDR1 is LNHDA and CDR2 is SQIVND in the germline V gene (reference sequence). CDR3 protein: CASSNRGSGANVLTF. Written as DNA, the CDR3 is TGTGCCAGTAGTAACAGGGGCTCTGGGGCCAACGTCCTGACTTTC.

The chain uses TRBV3-1 (or the pseudogene TRBV3-2) and TRBJ2-1; tentative D call: TRBD1 (6 bases). Per germline, CDR1 LGHDT and CDR2 YNNKEL (reference sequence). This CDR3 has 15 residues. Trimming cost V 0 bases and J 3 bases, with 9 bases left between them. CDR3: CASSQDQGHYNEQFF. As DNA, the CDR3 is TGTGCCAGCAGCCAAGATCAGGGACACTACAATGAGCAGTTCTTC.

The V call is TRBV7-9, the J call TRBJ2-3; maybe TRBD2 (6 bases). Per germline, CDR1 SEHNR and CDR2 FQNEAQ (reference sequence). Trimming left V 7 bases short and J 2 bases short, with 22 bases between. There are 17 residues in the CDR3. CDR3 protein: CASILPGGRWNTDTQYF. The CDR3 bases are TGTGCCAGCATCCTACCCGGGGGACGTTGGAACACAGATACGCAGTATTTT.

The gene calls are TRBV2 and TRBJ1-2; possibly TRBD1 for D (6 bases). V lost 2 bases and J lost 5, with 15 bases in between. The CDR3 has 15 residues. CDR1 is SNHLY and CDR2 is FYNNEI in the germline V gene. CDR3 bases: TGTGCCAGCAGTGAATCTGGGGGCGCTTGGTATGGCTACACCTTC. It yields the protein CASSESGGAWYGYTF.

V gene TRBV19 combines with J gene TRBJ2-7, with D possibly matching TRBD2 (5 bases). The CDR3 length is 15 residues. Germline V lookup: CDR1 LNHDA, CDR2 SQIVND (reference sequence). Trimming removed 11 bases at V and 0 bases at J, with 20 bases between. DNA of the CDR3: TGTGCCGGAGGCCCTCCCAAGGGAGCCTCCTACGAGCAGTACTTC. This translates into CAGGPPKGASYEQYF.

With regard to this clone: A read error may produce the germline difference seen at one junction end. The chain couples TRBV19 to TRBJ1-4; 7 bases align to TRBD1. The length of the CDR3 is 17 residues. Germline V CDR1 and CDR2: LNHDA, SQIVND (reference sequence). DNA of the CDR3: TGTGCCAGTAGTCCCCGGGACAGAGGCAGAACTCATGAAAAACTGTTTTTT. Its translation is CASSPRDRGRTHEKLFF. Complete variable domain (other parts from reference TRBV19 and TRBJ1-4): DGGITQSPKYLFRKEGQNVTLSCEQNLNHDAMYWYRQDPGQGLRLIYYSQIVNDFQKGDIAEGYSVSREKKESFPLTVTSAQKNPTAFYLCASSPRDRGRTHEKLFFGSGTQLSVL.

The J gene is TRBJ1-5, the V gene TRBV25-1; TRBD1 aligns across 9 bases. V shed 4 bases and J 4 bases; nucleotides not matched to a gene: 5. This CDR3 is 15 amino acids long. CDR1 MGHDK and CDR2 SYGVNS come from the germline V gene. This CDR3 is CASSGTGAGNQPQHF. CDR3 nucleotide sequence: TGTGCCAGCAGTGGGACAGGGGCCGGGAATCAGCCCCAGCATTTT.

The sample holds one count of this clone. The chain links TRBV14 to TRBJ2-5; 7 bases are shared with TRBD1. V lost 1 base and J lost 4; bases outside the gene matches: 3. The CDR3 sequence is 14 residues long. CDR1 is SGHDN and CDR2 is FVKESK in the germline V gene. The CDR3 nucleotides are TGTGCCAGCAGCCAAGCGACAGGGATAGAGACCCAGTACTTC. It is translated as CASSQATGIETQYF.

The V gene is TRBV27, the J gene TRBJ2-1; 8 bases line up with TRBD2. V shed 2 bases, J shed 1 base, and the junction held 4 bases outside the gene matches. The length of the CDR3 is 16 residues. Germline CDR1 and CDR2: MNHEY and SMNVEV (reference sequence). CDR3: CASSLIRGRSYNEQFF. As DNA, the CDR3 is TGTGCCAGCAGTTTAATCCGCGGGAGGTCCTACAATGAGCAGTTCTTC.

This sequence joins TRBV5-4 and TRBJ1-6; 7 bases are shared with TRBD1. This CDR3 is built from 15 residues. V lost 0 bases and J lost 10; bases outside the gene matches: 7. The germline CDR1 and CDR2 sequences are SGHNT and YYREEE (reference sequence). CDR3 loop: CASSLERDRSSPLHF. In nucleotides, the CDR3 is TGTGCCAGCAGCTTGGAACGGGACAGATCCTCACCCCTCCACTTT.

The chain uses TRBV30 and TRBJ2-7; perhaps TRBD1 as D (7 bases). Germline loops: CDR1 GTSNPN, CDR2 SVGIG (reference sequence). V lost 4 bases to trimming and J lost 3 bases, with 19 bases between them. The CDR3 sequence is 15 residues long. The CDR3 loop reads CAWTKQGGGNYEQYF. The CDR3 DNA follows: TGTGCCTGGACCAAACAAGGGGGCGGGAACTACGAGCAGTACTTC.

This clone was counted a few times. V gene TRBV7-3 combines with J gene TRBJ1-5; D gene ambiguous. Germline lookup yields CDR1 SGHTA and CDR2 FQGTGA. Trimming took off 0 bases at V and 8 bases at J, with 8 bases between the two ends. This CDR3 region has 13 residues. This chain's CDR3 is CASSLTAEEPQHF. The CDR3 DNA reads TGTGCCAGCAGCTTAACGGCCGAGGAGCCCCAGCATTTT.